The rows below give T cell receptor beta chains drawn from one sample of a study of graft-versus-host responses after intestinal transplantation. Sequenced by immunoSEQ multiplex PCR; TCRdb stores in-frame clones only, minus some. This table holds 90,000 to 150,000 clones, roughly 93% found once. Antigens of these TCRs are unknown. The sequencing here drew on unstimulated CD4+ T cells sorted from spleen or lymph node cells, taken before intestinal transplant. All receptors come from a human donor who received an intestinal transplant. The CDR3 runs from the conserved cysteine through the conserved F or W. Clone size is given for some rows only: seen once, a few or many times, or a class if the clone is expanded.

TRBV5-1 NA CASSRRQGGNTGELFF
TRBV28 NA CASFGDYNEQFF
TRBV5-1 NA CASSLGGGYEQYF
TRBV6-5 NA CASSYSGRTHGYTF
TRBV18 NA CASSPGRGTQYF
TRBV7-9 few CASSPGQFTEAFF
TRBV5-8 NA CASSVLGLAGASGELFF
TRBV7-2 NA CASSLAPVSGGLYIQYF
TRBV11-2 NA CASRPFATNEKLFF
TRBV28 NA CASSLPTGWLAASYEQYF
TRBV7-9 NA CASSPKPGQVEQYF
TRBV18 NA CASSQGQRDQPQHF
TRBV5-1 NA CASRLRGAGSTDTQYF
TRBV5-1 NA CASSLEVGQDYEQYF
TRBV10-2 NA CASSELAGYNEQFF
TRBV28 NA CAIHIGQGVQPQHF
TRBV7-6 NA CASSLETLARPFF
TRBV7-9 NA CASSSLGGLRAGEDHEQYF
TRBV27 NA CASSLTGRIPQETQYF
TRBV6-5 NA CASSRDRYQPQHF
TRBV7-3 NA CASSQGGQLTGELFF
TRBV9 NA CASSVDPGQNTEAFF
TRBV7-9 NA CASSLRPDRANYGYTF
TRBV5-8 NA CASSLGGGYSEQFF
TRBV5-5 once CASSLATRGTEAFF
TRBV11-2 NA CASSFYSGLDEQYF
TRBV6-5 NA CASSYRRTSSHEQYF
TRBV28 NA CASSFPGASAAQYF
TRBV30 NA CAWRTPGSGYEQYF
TRBV6-5 NA CASSGQGLGGYEQYF
TRBV6-5 NA CASSYSDRGGEQYF
TRBV29-1 NA CSVKGQHKQGEQYF
TRBV9 NA CASSVGPSGTYNEQFF
TRBV5-1 NA CASSLEPGGVEQFF
TRBV25-1 once CAQHGGSHEQFF